This T cell receptor beta chain was documented in a study of shared clonotypes between healthy human individuals. This clone was seen a few times. Its target is not known. Those who donated, Caucasian adults without exception, all lived in Nashville, Tennessee. Study observations and caveats: Sampling used blood alone; tissue repertoires probably differ.

The authors ran unsorted PBMC replicate PCRs on 300 ng DNA, about 30,000 T cell genomes. Assay: immunoSEQ multiplex PCR; the TCRdb copy retains only in-frame clones and omits some. The profile shows fewer than 650,000 clones, 76% of them singletons. The CDR3 spans 13 residues. The V end lost 6 bases, the J end lost 5 bases, and 11 bases lay between the germline ends. Germline V CDR1 and CDR2: MNHEY, SVGAGI. The chain links TRBV6-5 to TRBJ2-1, with D unresolved. The receptor was isolated from a woman aged 40 to 50 in good health. Some clones in this sample may be carry-over from other donors' samples. Sequenced input: PBMCs. The CDR3 sequence: CASSSEDHNEQFF. CDR3 bases: TGTGCCAGCAGCTCTGAGGACCACAATGAGCAGTTCTTC.